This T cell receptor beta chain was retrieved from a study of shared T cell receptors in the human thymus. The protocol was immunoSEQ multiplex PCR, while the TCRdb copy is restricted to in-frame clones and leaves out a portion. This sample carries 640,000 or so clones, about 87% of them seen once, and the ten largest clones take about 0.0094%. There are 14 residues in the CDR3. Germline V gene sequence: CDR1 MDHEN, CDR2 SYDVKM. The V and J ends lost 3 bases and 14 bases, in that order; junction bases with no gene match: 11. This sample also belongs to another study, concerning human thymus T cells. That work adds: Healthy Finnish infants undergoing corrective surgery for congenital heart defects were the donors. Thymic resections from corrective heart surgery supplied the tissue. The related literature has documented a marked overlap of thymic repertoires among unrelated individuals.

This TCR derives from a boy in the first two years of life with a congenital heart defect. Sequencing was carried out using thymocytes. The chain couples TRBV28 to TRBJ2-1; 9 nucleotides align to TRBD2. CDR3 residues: CASSLSHSGRGEFF. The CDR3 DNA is TGTGCCAGCAGTTTGAGTCATAGCGGGAGAGGTGAGTTCTTC.